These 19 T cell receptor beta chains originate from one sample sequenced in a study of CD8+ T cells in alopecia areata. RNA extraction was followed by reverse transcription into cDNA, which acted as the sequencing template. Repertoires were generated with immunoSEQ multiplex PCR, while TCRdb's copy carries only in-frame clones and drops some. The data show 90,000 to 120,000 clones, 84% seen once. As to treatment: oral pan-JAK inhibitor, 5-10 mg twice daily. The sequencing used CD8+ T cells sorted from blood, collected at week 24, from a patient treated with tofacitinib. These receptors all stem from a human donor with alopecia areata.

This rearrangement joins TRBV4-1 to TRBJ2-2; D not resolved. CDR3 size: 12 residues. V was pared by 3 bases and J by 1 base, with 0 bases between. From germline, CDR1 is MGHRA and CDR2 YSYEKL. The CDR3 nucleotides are TGCGCCAGCAGCCAGAACACCGGGGAGCTGTTTTTT. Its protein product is CASSQNTGELFF.

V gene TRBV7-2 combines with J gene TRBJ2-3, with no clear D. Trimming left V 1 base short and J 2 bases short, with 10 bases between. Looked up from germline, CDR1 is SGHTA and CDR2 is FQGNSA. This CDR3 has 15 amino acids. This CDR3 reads CASSLGVAFTDTQYF. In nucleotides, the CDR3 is TGTGCCAGCAGCTTAGGGGTGGCCTTCACAGATACGCAGTATTTT.

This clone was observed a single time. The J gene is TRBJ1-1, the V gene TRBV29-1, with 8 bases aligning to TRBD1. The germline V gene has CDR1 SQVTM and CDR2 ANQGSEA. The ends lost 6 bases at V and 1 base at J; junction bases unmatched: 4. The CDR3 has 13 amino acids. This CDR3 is CSVHGQGNTEAFF. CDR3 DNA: TGCAGCGTCCATGGACAGGGGAACACTGAAGCTTTCTTT. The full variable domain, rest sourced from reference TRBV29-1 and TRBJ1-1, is SAVISQKPSRDICQRGTSLTIQCQVDSQVTMMFWYRQQPGQSLTLIATANQGSEATYESGFVIDKFPISRPNLTFSTLTVSNMSPEDSSIYLCSVHGQGNTEAFFGQGTRLTVV.

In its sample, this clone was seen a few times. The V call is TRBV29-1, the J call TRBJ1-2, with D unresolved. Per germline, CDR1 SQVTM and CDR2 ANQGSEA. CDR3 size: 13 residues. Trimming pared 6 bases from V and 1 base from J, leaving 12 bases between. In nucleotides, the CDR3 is TGCAGCGTCTCCGGACGGATTAACTATGGCTACACCTTC. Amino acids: CSVSGRINYGYTF.

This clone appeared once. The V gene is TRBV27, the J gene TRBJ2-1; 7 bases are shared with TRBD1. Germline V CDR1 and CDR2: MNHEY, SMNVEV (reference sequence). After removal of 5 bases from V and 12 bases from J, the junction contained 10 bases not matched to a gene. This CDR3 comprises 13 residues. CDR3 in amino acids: CASSPGQTYGQFF. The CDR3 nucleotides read TGTGCCAGCAGTCCGGGACAGACTTATGGGCAGTTCTTC.

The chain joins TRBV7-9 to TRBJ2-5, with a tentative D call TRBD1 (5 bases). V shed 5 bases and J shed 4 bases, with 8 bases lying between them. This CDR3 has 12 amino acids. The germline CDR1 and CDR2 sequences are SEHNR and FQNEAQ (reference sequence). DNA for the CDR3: TGTGCCAGCAGCCCAGACAGAGAGACCCAGTACTTC. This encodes CASSPDRETQYF.

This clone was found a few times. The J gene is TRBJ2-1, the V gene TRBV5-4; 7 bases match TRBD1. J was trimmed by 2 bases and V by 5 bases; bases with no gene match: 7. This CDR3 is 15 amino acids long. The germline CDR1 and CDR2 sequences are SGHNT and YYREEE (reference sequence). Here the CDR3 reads CASSPQGVTYNEQFF. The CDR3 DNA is TGTGCCAGCAGTCCGCAGGGGGTGACCTACAATGAGCAGTTCTTC.

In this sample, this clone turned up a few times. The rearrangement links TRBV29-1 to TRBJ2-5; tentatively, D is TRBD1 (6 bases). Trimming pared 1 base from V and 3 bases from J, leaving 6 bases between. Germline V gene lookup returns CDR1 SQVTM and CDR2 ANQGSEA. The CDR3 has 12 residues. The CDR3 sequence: CSVEAGEETQYF. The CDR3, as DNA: TGCAGCGTTGAAGCAGGGGAAGAGACCCAGTACTTC.

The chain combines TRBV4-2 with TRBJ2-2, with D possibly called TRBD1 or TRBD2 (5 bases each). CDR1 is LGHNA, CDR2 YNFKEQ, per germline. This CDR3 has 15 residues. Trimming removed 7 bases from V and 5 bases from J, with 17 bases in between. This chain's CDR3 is CASTTRGAKTGELFF. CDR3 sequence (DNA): TGTGCCAGCACCACTCGAGGGGCCAAAACCGGGGAGCTGTTTTTT.

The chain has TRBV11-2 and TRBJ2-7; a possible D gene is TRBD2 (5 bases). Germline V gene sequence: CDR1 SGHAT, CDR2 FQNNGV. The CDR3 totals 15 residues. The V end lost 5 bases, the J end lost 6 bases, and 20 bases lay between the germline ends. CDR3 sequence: CASSPVGEPQFEQYF. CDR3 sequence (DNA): TGTGCCAGCAGCCCAGTGGGAGAGCCCCAATTCGAGCAGTACTTC.

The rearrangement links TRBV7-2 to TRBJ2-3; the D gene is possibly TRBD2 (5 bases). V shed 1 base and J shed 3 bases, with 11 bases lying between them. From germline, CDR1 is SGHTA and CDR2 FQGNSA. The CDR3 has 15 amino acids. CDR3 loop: CASSLVSGYTDTQYF. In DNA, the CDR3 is TGTGCCAGCAGCTTAGTTTCGGGGTATACAGATACGCAGTATTTT.

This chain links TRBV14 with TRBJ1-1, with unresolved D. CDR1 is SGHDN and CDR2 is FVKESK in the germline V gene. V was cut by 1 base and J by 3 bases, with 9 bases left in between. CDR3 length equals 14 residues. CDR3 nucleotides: TGTGCCAGCAGCCAAGGCTTTGCGGACACTGAAGCTTTCTTT. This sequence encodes CASSQGFADTEAFF.

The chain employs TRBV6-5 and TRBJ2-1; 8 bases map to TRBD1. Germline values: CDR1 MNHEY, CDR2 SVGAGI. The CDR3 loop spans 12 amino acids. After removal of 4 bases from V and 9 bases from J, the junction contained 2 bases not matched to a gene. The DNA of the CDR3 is TGTGCCAGCAGTTCCGACAGGGGTGAGCAGTTCTTC. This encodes CASSSDRGEQFF.

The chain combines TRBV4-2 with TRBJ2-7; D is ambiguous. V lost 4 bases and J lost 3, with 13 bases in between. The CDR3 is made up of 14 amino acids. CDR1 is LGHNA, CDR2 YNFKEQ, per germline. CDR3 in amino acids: CASSPQRQDYEQYF. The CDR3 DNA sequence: TGTGCCAGCAGCCCGCAAAGGCAGGACTACGAGCAGTACTTC.

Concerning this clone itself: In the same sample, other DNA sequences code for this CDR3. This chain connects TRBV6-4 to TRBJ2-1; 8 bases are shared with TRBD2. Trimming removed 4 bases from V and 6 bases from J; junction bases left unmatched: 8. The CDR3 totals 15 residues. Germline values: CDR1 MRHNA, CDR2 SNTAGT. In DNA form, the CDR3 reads TGTGCCAGCAGTGTGGCCGGGGGGGCGGGCAATGAGCAGTTCTTC. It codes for CASSVAGGAGNEQFF.

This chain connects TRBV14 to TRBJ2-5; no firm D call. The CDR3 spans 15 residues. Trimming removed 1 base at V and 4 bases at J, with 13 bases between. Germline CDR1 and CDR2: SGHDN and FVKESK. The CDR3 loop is CASSQARVGRETQYF. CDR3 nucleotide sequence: TGTGCCAGCAGCCAAGCCAGAGTCGGTCGAGAGACCCAGTACTTC.

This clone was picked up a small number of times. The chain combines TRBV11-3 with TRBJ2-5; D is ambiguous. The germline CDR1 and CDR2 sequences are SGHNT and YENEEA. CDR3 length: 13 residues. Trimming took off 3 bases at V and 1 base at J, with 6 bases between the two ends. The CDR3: CASSFDFQETQYF. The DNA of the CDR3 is TGTGCCAGCAGCTTCGACTTCCAAGAGACCCAGTACTTC. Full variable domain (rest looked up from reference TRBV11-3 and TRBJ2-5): EAGVVQSPRYKIIEKKQPVAFWCNPISGHNTLYWYLQNLGQGPELLIRYENEEAVDDSQLPKDRFSAERLKGVDSTLKIQPAELGDSAVYLCASSFDFQETQYFGPGTRLLVL.

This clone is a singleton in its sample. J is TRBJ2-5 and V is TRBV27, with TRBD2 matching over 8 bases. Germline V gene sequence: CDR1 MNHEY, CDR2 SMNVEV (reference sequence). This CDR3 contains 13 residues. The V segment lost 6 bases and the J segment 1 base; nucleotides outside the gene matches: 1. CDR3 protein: CASRSGGQETQYF. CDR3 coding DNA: TGTGCCAGCAGAAGCGGGGGCCAAGAGACCCAGTACTTC.

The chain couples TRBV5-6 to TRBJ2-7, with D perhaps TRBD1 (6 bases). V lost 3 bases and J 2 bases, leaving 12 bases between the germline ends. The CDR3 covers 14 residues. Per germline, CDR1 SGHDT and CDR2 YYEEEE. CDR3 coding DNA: TGTGCCAGCAGCTACGGGACAAGGGCCTACGAGCAGTACTTC. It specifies CASSYGTRAYEQYF.